Shown below are 7 T cell receptor beta chains from a single sample sequenced in a study of blood T cell repertoires in COVID-19. Some clones are missing from TCRdb's copy, which holds only in-frame ones; the method was immunoSEQ multiplex PCR. The sample has about 99,000 clones; under 90% are singletons. Sequenced material: peripheral blood. The receptor source for this set is a human donor in a cohort sampled during active or convalescent COVID-19.

J is TRBJ2-3 and V is TRBV6-2 or TRBV6-3, with 10 bases identical to TRBD2. After removal of 5 bases from V and 4 bases from J, the junction contained 6 bases not matched to a gene. The CDR3 sequence is 15 residues long. From germline, CDR1 is MNHEY and CDR2 SVGEGT. CDR3 loop: CASSERSGGADTQYF. CDR3 nucleotides: TGTGCCAGCAGTGAGAGGAGCGGGGGGGCAGATACGCAGTATTTT.

The rearrangement links TRBV11-2 to TRBJ1-4; D not certain. Looked up from germline, CDR1 is SGHAT and CDR2 is FQNNGV. The CDR3 extends over 14 amino acids. Trimming cost V 2 bases and J 8 bases, with 12 bases left between them. The CDR3 sequence is CASSLRGSAEKLFF. The CDR3 bases are TGTGCCAGCAGCTTAAGAGGGTCGGCGGAAAAACTGTTTTTT. Filled out from reference TRBV11-2 and TRBJ1-4, the complete variable domain reads EAGVAQSPRYKIIEKRQSVAFWCNPISGHATLYWYQQILGQGPKLLIQFQNNGVVDDSQLPKDRFSAERLKGVDSTLKIQPAKLEDSAVYLCASSLRGSAEKLFFGSGTQLSVL.

The chain combines TRBV7-2 with TRBJ2-3, with 11 bases lining up with TRBD1. V was pared by 5 bases and J by 2 bases, with 6 bases of the junction left unmatched. The germline V gene has CDR1 SGHTA and CDR2 FQGNSA. The CDR3 is 16 residues long. The CDR3 sequence is CASSLRTGGATDTQYF. The CDR3 nucleotides read TGTGCCAGCAGCCTCCGGACAGGGGGCGCCACAGATACGCAGTATTTT.

The chain couples TRBV3-1 (or the pseudogene TRBV3-2) to TRBJ2-7; 8 bases are shared with TRBD2. Trimming at V came to 10 bases and at J to 6 bases, leaving 17 bases not matched to a gene. This CDR3 spans 15 amino acids. The germline CDR1 and CDR2 sequences are LGHDT and YNNKEL (reference sequence). CDR3 nucleotides: TGTGCCAACGAGCAGATGGAGCGGGGGAGGGGCGAGCAGTACTTC. This gives the protein CANEQMERGRGEQYF.

The chain joins TRBV3-1 (or the pseudogene TRBV3-2) to TRBJ2-2; D remains unclear. Germline V gene lookup returns CDR1 LGHDT and CDR2 YNNKEL (reference sequence). The CDR3 covers 13 residues. Trimming shortened V by 2 bases and J by 6 bases, and 7 bases separated the two germline ends. CDR3 protein: CASSQFTAGELFF. The CDR3 DNA sequence: TGTGCCAGCAGCCAATTTACAGCCGGGGAGCTGTTTTTT.

The V and J genes are TRBV11-2 and TRBJ2-1; 12 nucleotides align to TRBD2. CDR3 length: 18 amino acids. Looked up from germline, CDR1 is SGHAT and CDR2 is FQNNGV. V shed 5 bases and J 0 bases; nucleotides not matched to a gene: 8. The CDR3 bases are TGTGCCAGCAGCCAGAGACTAGCGGGGGCCTTCTCCTACAATGAGCAGTTCTTC. This gives the protein CASSQRLAGAFSYNEQFF.

This clone has just one count. The gene calls are TRBV19 and TRBJ2-2; TRBD1 is a possible D gene (5 bases). The V end lost 5 bases, the J end lost 7 bases, and 11 bases lay between the germline ends. The CDR3 has 13 amino acids. Germline assignment: CDR1 LNHDA and CDR2 SQIVND (reference sequence). CDR3 sequence: CASSPTQGGELFF. The CDR3 DNA reads TGTGCCAGTAGTCCAACCCAGGGCGGGGAGCTGTTTTTT.